The 7 T cell receptor beta chains below come from one sample, sequenced in a study of regulatory T cells in long-lasting Graves disease. Arm-PCR with iRepertoire HTBI primers amplified the CDR3 regions for these TCR beta libraries. TCRdb redid the calling of the multiplex PCR reads with MiXCR, one entry per CDR3 protein. The table has around 400,000 distinct CDR3 sequences, about 21% seen once. Sample time point: persistent/refractory GD, antithyroid drugs over 5 years with positive TRAb. RNA isolated from PBMCs was used to make the TCR library. This material consisted of peripheral blood mononuclear cells (PBMCs), taken when the disease was refractory, from a patient treated with antithyroid drugs. All receptors come from a female donor with Graves disease.

The table lists this clonotype with many counts. The gene calls are TRBV2 and TRBJ1-5, with 10 bases that match TRBD1. The length of the CDR3 is 11 residues. Germline V CDR1 and CDR2: SNHLY, FYNNEI. The V segment lost 6 bases and the J segment 14 bases; nucleotides outside the gene matches: 4. The CDR3 loop is CASSRDRGKHF. The CDR3, as DNA: TGTGCCAGCAGCCGGGACAGGGGAAAGCATTTT.

This clonotype occurred a few times. J is TRBJ2-7 and V is TRBV19; tentative D call: TRBD2 (7 bases). This CDR3 is 16 amino acids long. CDR1 is LNHDA, CDR2 SQIVND, per germline (reference sequence). The ends were cut back, 2 bases at V and 2 bases at J, with 16 bases in the middle. The CDR3 DNA sequence: TGTGCCAGTAGTATATACGGGGGGCGAATGACCTACGAGCAGTACTTC. It codes for CASSIYGGRMTYEQYF.

The rearrangement uses TRBV6-1 and TRBJ1-1, with no clear D. This CDR3 is 13 amino acids long. Germline V lookup: CDR1 MNHNS, CDR2 SASEGT. Trimming took off 6 bases at V and 11 bases at J, with 19 bases between the two ends. In DNA, the CDR3 is TGTGCCAGCAGCATGAGCGAAAGGAACTATGCTTTCTTT. This translates into CASSMSERNYAFF.

This clonotype was recorded at least ten times. J is TRBJ2-2 and V is TRBV12-3 or TRBV12-4; D uncertain. This CDR3 is built from 16 residues. V shed 5 bases and J shed 7 bases, with 20 bases lying between them. The CDR3 sequence is CASSNPQYTNGGELFF. The CDR3 DNA follows: TGTGCCAGCAGTAACCCCCAATATACGAACGGCGGGGAGCTGTTTTTT.

V gene TRBV20-1 combines with J gene TRBJ2-4, with D tentatively TRBD2 (7 bases). The CDR3 spans 17 residues. Trimming stripped 4 bases from V and 5 bases from J, with 24 bases between. Germline V gives CDR1 DFQATT, CDR2 SNEGSKA (reference sequence). The CDR3 spells CSAIREGGRGFQNIQYF. CDR3 coding DNA: TGCAGTGCTATCAGAGAGGGAGGGAGGGGGTTCCAAAACATTCAGTACTTC.

The CDR3 bases are TGTGCCAGCAGCTTAGATAGTAGCGGGAGTCGCGCAGATACGCAGTATTTT. It encodes CASSLDSSGSRADTQYF. The rearrangement links TRBV11-2 to TRBJ2-3; 9 bases agree with TRBD2. Trimming cost V 0 bases and J 4 bases; bases outside gene matches: 8. CDR1 SGHAT and CDR2 FQNNGV come from the germline V gene. CDR3 length equals 17 residues.

V gene TRBV27 combines with J gene TRBJ2-7; 11 bases map to TRBD2. Germline values: CDR1 MNHEY, CDR2 SMNVEV (reference sequence). The CDR3 runs 15 residues. The junction had 5 bases not matched to a gene; V was cut back by 4 bases and J by 3 bases. In DNA, the CDR3 is TGTGCCAGCAGTTCCCCTAGCGGGAGGCACTACGAGCAGTACTTC. This codes for CASSSPSGRHYEQYF.